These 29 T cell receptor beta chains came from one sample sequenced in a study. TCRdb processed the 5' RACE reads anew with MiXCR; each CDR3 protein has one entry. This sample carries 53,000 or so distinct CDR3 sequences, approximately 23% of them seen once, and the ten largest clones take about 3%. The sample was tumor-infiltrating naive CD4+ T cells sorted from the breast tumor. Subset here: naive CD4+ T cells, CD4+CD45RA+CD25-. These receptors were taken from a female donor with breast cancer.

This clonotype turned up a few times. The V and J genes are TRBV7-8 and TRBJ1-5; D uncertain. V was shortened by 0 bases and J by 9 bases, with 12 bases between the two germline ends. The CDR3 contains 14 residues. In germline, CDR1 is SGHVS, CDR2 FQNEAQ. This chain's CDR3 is CASSLAETFRPQHF. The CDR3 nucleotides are TGTGCCAGCAGCTTAGCGGAAACTTTTCGGCCCCAGCATTTT.

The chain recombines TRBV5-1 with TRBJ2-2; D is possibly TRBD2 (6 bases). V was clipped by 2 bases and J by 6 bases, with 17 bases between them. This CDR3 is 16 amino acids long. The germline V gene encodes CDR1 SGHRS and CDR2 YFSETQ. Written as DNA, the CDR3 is TGCGCCAGCAGCTTACAACTAGCTGTGGGGTCCGGGGAGCTGTTTTTT. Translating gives CASSLQLAVGSGELFF.

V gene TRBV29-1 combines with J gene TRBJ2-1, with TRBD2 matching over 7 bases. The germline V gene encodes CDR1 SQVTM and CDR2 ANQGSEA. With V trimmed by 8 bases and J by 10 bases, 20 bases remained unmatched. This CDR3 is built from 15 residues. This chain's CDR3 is CSLLPGTTFGKEQFF. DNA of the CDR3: TGCAGCCTTCTACCAGGGACTACCTTCGGCAAGGAGCAGTTCTTC.

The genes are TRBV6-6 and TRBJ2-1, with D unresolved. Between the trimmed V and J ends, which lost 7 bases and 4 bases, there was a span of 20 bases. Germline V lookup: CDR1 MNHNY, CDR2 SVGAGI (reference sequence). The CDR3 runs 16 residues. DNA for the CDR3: TGTGCCAGCACTAAACCCTTTCGCGCAAGTTACAATGAGCAGTTCTTC. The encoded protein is CASTKPFRASYNEQFF.

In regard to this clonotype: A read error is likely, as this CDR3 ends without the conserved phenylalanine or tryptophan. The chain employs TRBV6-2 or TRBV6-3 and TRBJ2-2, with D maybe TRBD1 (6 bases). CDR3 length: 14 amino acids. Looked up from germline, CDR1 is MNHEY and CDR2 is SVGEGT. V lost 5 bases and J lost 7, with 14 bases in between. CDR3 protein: CASSTQGDGGELFY. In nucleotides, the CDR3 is TGTGCCAGCAGTACACAGGGAGACGGCGGGGAGCTGTTTTAT.

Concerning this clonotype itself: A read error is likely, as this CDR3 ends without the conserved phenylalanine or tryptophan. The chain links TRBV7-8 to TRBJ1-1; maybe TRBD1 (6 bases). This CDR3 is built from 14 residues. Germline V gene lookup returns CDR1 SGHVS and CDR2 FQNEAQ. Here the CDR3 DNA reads TGTGCCAGCACCCAGGGACACACGAACACTGGAGCTTTCTTG. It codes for CASTQGHTNTGAFL.

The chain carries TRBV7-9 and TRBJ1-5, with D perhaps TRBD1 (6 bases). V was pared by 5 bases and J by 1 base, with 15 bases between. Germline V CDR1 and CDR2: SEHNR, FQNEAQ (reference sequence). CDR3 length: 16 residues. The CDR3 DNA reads TGTGCCAGCAGCCCTGCTAGGGGGGGAAGCAATCAGCCCCAGCATTTT. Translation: CASSPARGGSNQPQHF.

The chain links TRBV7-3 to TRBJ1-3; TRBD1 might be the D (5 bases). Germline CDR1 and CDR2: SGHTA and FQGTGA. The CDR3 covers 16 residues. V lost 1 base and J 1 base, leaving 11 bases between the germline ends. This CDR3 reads CASSLRGPGSGNTIYF. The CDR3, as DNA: TGTGCCAGCAGCTTAAGGGGCCCAGGGTCTGGAAACACCATATATTTT.

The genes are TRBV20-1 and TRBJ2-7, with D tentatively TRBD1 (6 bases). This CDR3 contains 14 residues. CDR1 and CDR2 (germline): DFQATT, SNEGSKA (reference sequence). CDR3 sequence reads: CRAQGFSSSYEQYF. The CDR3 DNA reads TGCAGGGCCCAGGGGTTTAGCAGCTCCTACGAGCAGTACTTC.

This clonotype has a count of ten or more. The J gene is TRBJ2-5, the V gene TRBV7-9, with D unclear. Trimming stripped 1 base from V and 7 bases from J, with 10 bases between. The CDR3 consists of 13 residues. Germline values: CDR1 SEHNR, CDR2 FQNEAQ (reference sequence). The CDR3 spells CASSLGTDGTQYF. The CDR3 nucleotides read TGTGCCAGCAGCTTAGGGACGGATGGGACCCAGTACTTC.

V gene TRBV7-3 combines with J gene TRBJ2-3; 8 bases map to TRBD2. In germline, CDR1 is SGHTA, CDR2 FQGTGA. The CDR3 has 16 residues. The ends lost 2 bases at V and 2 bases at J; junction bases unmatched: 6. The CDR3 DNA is TGTGCCAGCAGCTTAGGCGAGGGACTAGACACAGATACGCAGTATTTT. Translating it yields CASSLGEGLDTDTQYF.

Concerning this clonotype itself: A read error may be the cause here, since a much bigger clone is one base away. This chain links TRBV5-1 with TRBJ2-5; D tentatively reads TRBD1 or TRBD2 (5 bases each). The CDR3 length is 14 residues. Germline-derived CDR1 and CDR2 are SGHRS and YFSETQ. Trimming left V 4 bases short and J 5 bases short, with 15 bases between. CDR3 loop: CASSPGAGQETQYF. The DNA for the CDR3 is TGCGCCAGCAGCCCCGGGGCAGGCCAGGAGACCCAGTACTTC.

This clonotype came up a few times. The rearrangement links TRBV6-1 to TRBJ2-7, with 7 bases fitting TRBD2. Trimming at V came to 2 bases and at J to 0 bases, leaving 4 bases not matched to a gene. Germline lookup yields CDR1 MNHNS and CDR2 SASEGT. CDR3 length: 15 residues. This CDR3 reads CASSEWGGSSYEQYF. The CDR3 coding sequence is TGTGCCAGCAGTGAATGGGGAGGGAGCTCCTACGAGCAGTACTTC.

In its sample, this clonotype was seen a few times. CDR3 in DNA: TGTGCCAGCAGCCCCTCCGGGACAGGGGTTATGGGCACTGAAGCTTTCTTT. Amino acids: CASSPSGTGVMGTEAFF. The V gene is TRBV9, the J gene TRBJ1-1; 10 nucleotides align to TRBD1. V trimming: 4 bases; J trimming: 4 bases; junction bases outside the gene matches: 13. In germline, CDR1 is SGDLS, CDR2 YYNGEE. CDR3 length: 17 amino acids.

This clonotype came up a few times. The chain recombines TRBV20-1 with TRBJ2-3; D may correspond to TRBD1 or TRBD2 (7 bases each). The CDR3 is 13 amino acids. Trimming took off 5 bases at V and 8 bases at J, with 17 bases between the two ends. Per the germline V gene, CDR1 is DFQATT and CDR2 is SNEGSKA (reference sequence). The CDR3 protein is CSAGSGGAGTQYF. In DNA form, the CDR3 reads TGCAGTGCTGGATCAGGGGGGGCAGGTACGCAGTATTTT.

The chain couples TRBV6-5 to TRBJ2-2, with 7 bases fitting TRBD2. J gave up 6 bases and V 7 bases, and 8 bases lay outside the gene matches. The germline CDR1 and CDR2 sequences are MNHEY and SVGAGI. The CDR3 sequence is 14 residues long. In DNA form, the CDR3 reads TGTGCCAGCAACGGGGGGTTCTCTTCCGGGGAGCTGTTTTTT. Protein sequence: CASNGGFSSGELFF.

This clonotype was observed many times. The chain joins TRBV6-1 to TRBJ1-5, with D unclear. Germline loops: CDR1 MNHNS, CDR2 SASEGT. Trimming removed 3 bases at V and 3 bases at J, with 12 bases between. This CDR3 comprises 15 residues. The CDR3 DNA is TGTGCCAGCAGTGAGGTGGGCCTTCACAATCAGCCCCAGCATTTT. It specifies CASSEVGLHNQPQHF.

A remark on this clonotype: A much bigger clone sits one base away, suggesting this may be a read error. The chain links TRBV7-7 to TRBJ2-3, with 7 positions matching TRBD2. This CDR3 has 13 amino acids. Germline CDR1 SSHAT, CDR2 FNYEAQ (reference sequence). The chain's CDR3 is CASSLGGRNTQYF. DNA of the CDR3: TGTGCTAGCAGCTTAGGCGGGAGAAATACGCAGTATTTT. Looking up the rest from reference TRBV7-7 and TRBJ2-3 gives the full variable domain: GAGVSQSPRYKVTKRGQDVTLRCDPISSHATLYWYQQALGQGPEFLTYFNYEAQPDKSGLPSDRFSAERPEGSISTLTIQRTEQRDSAMYRCASSLGGRNTQYFGPGTRLTVL.

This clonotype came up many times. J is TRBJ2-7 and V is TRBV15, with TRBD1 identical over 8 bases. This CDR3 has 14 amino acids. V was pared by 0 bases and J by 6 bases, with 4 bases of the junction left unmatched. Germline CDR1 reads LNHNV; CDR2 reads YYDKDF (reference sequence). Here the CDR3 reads CATSRDLDRVEQYF. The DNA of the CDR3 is TGTGCCACCAGCAGAGATTTGGACAGGGTCGAGCAGTACTTC.

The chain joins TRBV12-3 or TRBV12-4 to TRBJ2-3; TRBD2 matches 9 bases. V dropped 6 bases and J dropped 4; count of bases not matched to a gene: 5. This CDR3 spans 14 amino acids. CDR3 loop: CASRGTSRADTQYF. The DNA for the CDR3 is TGTGCCAGCAGGGGGACTAGCAGGGCAGATACGCAGTATTTT.

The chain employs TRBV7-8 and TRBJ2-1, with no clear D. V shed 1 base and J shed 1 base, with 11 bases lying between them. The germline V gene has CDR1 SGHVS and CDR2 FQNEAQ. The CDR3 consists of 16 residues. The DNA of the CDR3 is TGTGCCAGCAGCTTAGGAAGGACGCGTTCCTACAATGAGCAGTTCTTC. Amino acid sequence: CASSLGRTRSYNEQFF.

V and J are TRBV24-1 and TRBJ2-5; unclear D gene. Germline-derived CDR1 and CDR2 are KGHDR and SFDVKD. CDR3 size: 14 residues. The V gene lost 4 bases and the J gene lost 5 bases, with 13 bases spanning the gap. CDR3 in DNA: TGTGCCACCAGTGAGTCCGGTCCCCTGGAGACCCAGTACTTC. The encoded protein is CATSESGPLETQYF.

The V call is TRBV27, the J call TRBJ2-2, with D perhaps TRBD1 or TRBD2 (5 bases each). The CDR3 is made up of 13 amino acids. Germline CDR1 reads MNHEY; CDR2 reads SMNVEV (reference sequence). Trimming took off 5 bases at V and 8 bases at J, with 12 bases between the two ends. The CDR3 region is CASSGTPVGELFF. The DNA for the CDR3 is TGTGCCAGCAGTGGGACGCCCGTAGGGGAGCTGTTTTTT.

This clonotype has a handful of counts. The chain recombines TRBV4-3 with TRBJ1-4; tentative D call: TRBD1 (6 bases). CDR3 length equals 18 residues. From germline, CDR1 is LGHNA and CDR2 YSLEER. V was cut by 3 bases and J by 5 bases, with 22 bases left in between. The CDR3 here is CASSQHPAGAGENEKLFF. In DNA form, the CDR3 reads TGCGCCAGCAGCCAGCACCCCGCGGGGGCTGGCGAGAATGAAAAACTGTTTTTT.

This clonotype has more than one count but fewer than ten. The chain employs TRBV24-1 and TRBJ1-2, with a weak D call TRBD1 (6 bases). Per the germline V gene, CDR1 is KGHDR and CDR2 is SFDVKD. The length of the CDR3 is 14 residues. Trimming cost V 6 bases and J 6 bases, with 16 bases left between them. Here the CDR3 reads CATSLGGASDGYTF. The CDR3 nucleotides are TGTGCCACCAGTTTGGGGGGGGCATCTGATGGCTACACCTTC.

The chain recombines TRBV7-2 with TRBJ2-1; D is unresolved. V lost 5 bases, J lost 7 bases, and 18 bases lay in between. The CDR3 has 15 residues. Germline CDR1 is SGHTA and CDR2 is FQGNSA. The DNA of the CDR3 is TGTGCCAGCAGCCCATCGTCCTCGTCGGGTAATGAGCAGTTCTTC. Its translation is CASSPSSSSGNEQFF.

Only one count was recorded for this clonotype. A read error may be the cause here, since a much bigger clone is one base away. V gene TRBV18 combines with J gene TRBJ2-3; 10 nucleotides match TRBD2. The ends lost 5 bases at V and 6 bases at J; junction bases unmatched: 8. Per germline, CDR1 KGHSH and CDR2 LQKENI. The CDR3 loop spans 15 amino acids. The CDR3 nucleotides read TGTGCCAGCTCAAGAACTAGCGGGGCAAGGGATACGCAGTATTTT. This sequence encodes CASSRTSGARDTQYF.

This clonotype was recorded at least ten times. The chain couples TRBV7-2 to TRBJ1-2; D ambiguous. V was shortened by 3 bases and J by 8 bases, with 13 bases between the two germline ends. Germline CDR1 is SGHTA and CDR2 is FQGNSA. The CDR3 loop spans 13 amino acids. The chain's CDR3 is CASSLTQTRGYTF. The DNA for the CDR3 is TGTGCCAGCAGCTTGACTCAAACGAGAGGCTACACCTTC.

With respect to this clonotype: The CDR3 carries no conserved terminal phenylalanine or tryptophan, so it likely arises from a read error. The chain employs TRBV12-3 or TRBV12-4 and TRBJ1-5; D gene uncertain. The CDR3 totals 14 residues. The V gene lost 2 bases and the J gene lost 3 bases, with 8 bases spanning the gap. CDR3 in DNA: TGTGCCAGCAGTTTACAGGATAACAATCAGCCCCAGCATATT. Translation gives CASSLQDNNQPQHI.